The following is a T cell receptor (beta chain) sequence with its context. Its specificity is not known. A read error may account for a junction end that differs from germline. This record belongs to a study of OX40 agonist ivuxolimab in advanced cancers. Overall study: At doses from 0.01 to 10 mg/kg, patients were given intravenous ivuxolimab every 2 weeks.

Germline loops: CDR1 LNHDA, CDR2 SQIVND (reference sequence). This CDR3 contains 16 residues. On cycle 4 day 1 and cycle 7 day 1, as well as at baseline, blood was sampled. The protocol was immunoSEQ multiplex PCR, while the TCRdb copy is restricted to in-frame clones and leaves out a portion. The sample lists some 80,000 clones, 84% occurring once. Broader study findings: Clonal expansion from baseline to week 6 occurred in both CD4+ and CD8+ T cells.

Sequences were derived from CD4+ or CD8+ T cells sorted from blood, sampled in a trial of the OX40 agonist ivuxolimab. The sequence was obtained from an adult with an advanced solid tumor such as melanoma, head and neck, liver or kidney cancer. V is TRBV19 and J is TRBJ1-5; 10 bases line up with TRBD1. The CDR3 DNA follows: TGTGCCGGTAGTACGTGGGACAGGGGAGGATTTGAGCCCCAGCATTTT. It is translated as CAGSTWDRGGFEPQHF.